These 18 T cell receptor beta chains were all obtained from the same sample, sequenced in a study of neurological immune-mediated disorders. TCRdb passed the 5' RACE reads through MiXCR, listing each CDR3 protein once. The sample has about 48,000 distinct CDR3 sequences, around a tenth seen once; the top ten hold roughly 20%. Sequenced material: PBMCs. The receptors derive from a woman aged 40 to 50 with HTLV-1-associated myelopathy (HAM/TSP).

Many counts were recorded for this clonotype. The gene calls are TRBV6-5 and TRBJ1-2; 10 bases line up with TRBD1. The junction had 6 bases not matched to a gene; V was cut back by 0 bases and J by 5 bases. This CDR3 region has 16 residues. In germline, CDR1 is MNHEY, CDR2 SVGAGI. The CDR3 reads CASSYSLGQGGYGYTF. In DNA form, the CDR3 reads TGTGCCAGCAGTTACTCCCTCGGACAGGGGGGTTATGGCTACACCTTC.

A note on this clonotype: The conserved phenylalanine or tryptophan is not found at the CDR3 terminus, so this likely reflects a read error. The chain carries TRBV20-1 and TRBJ2-5; 10 positions match TRBD1. With 5 bases clipped from V and 8 bases from J, the junction kept 8 bases outside the gene matches. The CDR3 consists of 13 residues. Looked up from germline, CDR1 is DFQATT and CDR2 is SNEGSKA (reference sequence). The CDR3 sequence is CSAGDRGGLTQYC. CDR3 DNA: TGCAGTGCTGGGGACAGGGGAGGTCTTACCCAGTACTGT.

This clonotype appeared many times. The chain couples TRBV6-6 to TRBJ1-1, with a possible D match to TRBD1 (6 bases). Trimming took 6 bases from V and 1 from J, leaving 9 bases between them. Germline V gene sequence: CDR1 MNHNY, CDR2 SVGAGI (reference sequence). The CDR3 is 13 amino acids. The CDR3 reads CASRKQGNTEAFF. CDR3 coding DNA: TGTGCCAGCAGAAAACAGGGGAACACTGAAGCTTTCTTT.

The chain couples TRBV20-1 to TRBJ2-7; the match to TRBD2 covers 7 bases. Germline-derived CDR1 and CDR2 are DFQATT and SNEGSKA (reference sequence). The trim removed 3 bases at V and 6 bases at J, leaving 5 bases unmatched. The CDR3 has 12 amino acids. CDR3 sequence reads: CSARRREGEQYF. DNA for the CDR3: TGCAGTGCTAGGAGGAGGGAGGGCGAGCAGTACTTC.

This clonotype showed up many times. The V call is TRBV9, the J call TRBJ1-3, with D unresolved. V lost 7 bases, J lost 3 bases, and 14 bases lay in between. This CDR3 comprises 14 residues. The germline CDR1 and CDR2 sequences are SGDLS and YYNGEE. The CDR3 loop is CASAPGGSGNTIYF. CDR3 DNA: TGTGCCAGCGCCCCTGGAGGAAGTGGAAACACCATATATTTT. Looking up the rest from reference TRBV9 and TRBJ1-3 gives the full variable domain: DSGVTQTPKHLITATGQRVTLRCSPRSGDLSVYWYQQSLDQGLQFLIQYYNGEERAKGNILERFSAQQFPDLHSELNLSSLELGDSALYFCASAPGGSGNTIYFGEGSWLTVV.

The sample holds a few counts of this clonotype. The chain carries TRBV28 and TRBJ1-2, with D unresolved. V lost 5 bases, J lost 8 bases, and 15 bases lay in between. CDR3 length: 13 amino acids. CDR1 and CDR2 from the germline V gene are MDHEN and SYDVKM. CDR3 residues: CASSPGGLGGYTF. CDR3 coding DNA: TGTGCCAGCAGTCCAGGCGGACTAGGGGGCTACACCTTC.

This clonotype was observed many times. J is TRBJ1-6 and V is TRBV6-2 or TRBV6-3; D not resolved. Between the trimmed V and J ends, which lost 1 base and 7 bases, there was a span of 11 bases. In germline, CDR1 is MNHEY, CDR2 SVGEGT. The length of the CDR3 is 15 residues. CDR3 protein: CASSYFGPGNSPLHF. The DNA for the CDR3 is TGTGCCAGCAGTTACTTCGGCCCGGGGAATTCACCCCTCCACTTT.

In this sample, this clonotype turned up many times. V usage is TRBV29-1 and J usage is TRBJ1-1; D not resolved. The V and J ends lost 4 bases and 6 bases respectively, with 18 bases between them. Germline V gives CDR1 SQVTM, CDR2 ANQGSEA. The CDR3 runs 14 residues. In DNA form, the CDR3 reads TGCAGCGTTGCCAGCAGTTTTCTTTATCCTGAAGCTTTCTTT. Protein: CSVASSFLYPEAFF.

This clonotype was detected ten times or more. The chain combines TRBV6-6 with TRBJ1-1; D is undetermined. The germline V gene has CDR1 MNHNY and CDR2 SVGAGI (reference sequence). V lost 7 bases and J lost 0, with 9 bases in between. The CDR3 contains 13 residues. The chain's CDR3 is CASKTTMNTEAFF. The DNA of the CDR3 is TGTGCCAGCAAGACAACTATGAACACTGAAGCTTTCTTT.

This clonotype appeared a few times. The chain joins TRBV2 to TRBJ1-1, with TRBD1 as a possible D gene (5 bases). V gave up 8 bases and J gave up 6 bases, with 22 bases separating them. The length of the CDR3 is 15 residues. CDR1 SNHLY and CDR2 FYNNEI come from the germline V gene. The CDR3 sequence is CASVRGQSSLSEAFF. The CDR3 DNA reads TGTGCCAGCGTGAGGGGTCAGAGCTCATTGTCTGAAGCTTTCTTT.

This clonotype was recorded at least ten times. This chain joins TRBV29-1 and TRBJ1-4; tentatively, D is TRBD1 (6 bases). Germline V lookup: CDR1 SQVTM, CDR2 ANQGSEA. Deletions cut 4 bases from V and 4 bases from J, with 13 bases between. The CDR3 is 14 residues long. CDR3 DNA sequence: TGCAGCGTTGGATCTTACAGGGATAATGAAAAACTGTTTTTT. Protein product: CSVGSYRDNEKLFF.

Many counts were recorded for this clonotype. The V and J genes are TRBV5-1 and TRBJ2-5, with D maybe TRBD1 (5 bases). CDR3 size: 14 residues. Per the germline V gene, CDR1 is SGHRS and CDR2 is YFSETQ. V shed 4 bases and J shed 1 base, with 11 bases lying between them. The CDR3 DNA reads TGCGCCAGCAGCCATGGACAAACCCAAGAGACCCAGTACTTC. Protein: CASSHGQTQETQYF.

In its sample, this clonotype was seen many times. The CDR3 nucleotides read TGTGCCAGCAGTATGGCCTCTGGGGCCAACGTCCTGACTTTC. It yields the protein CASSMASGANVLTF. V gene TRBV25-1 combines with J gene TRBJ2-6, with no clear D. Germline CDR1 MGHDK, CDR2 SYGVNS. Trimming took 5 bases from V and 0 from J, leaving 5 bases between them. The CDR3 has 14 amino acids.

The chain combines TRBV5-6 with TRBJ2-5; either TRBD1 or TRBD2 may fit D (5 bases each). Trimming shortened V by 4 bases and J by 7 bases, and 20 bases separated the two germline ends. The germline gives CDR1 SGHDT, CDR2 YYEEEE. This CDR3 spans 15 amino acids. CDR3 region: CASSPRDLRVGTQYF. The CDR3 nucleotides are TGTGCCAGCAGCCCAAGGGACCTTCGGGTAGGGACCCAGTACTTC.

This clonotype has a count of ten or more. This chain links TRBV20-1 with TRBJ1-5; a weak D match, TRBD1 (5 bases). Germline CDR1 DFQATT, CDR2 SNEGSKA (reference sequence). CDR3 size: 15 residues. Trimming cost V 0 bases and J 2 bases, with 11 bases left between them. CDR3 DNA sequence: TGCAGTGCTAGAGAGGGGGGGATTCGCAATCAGCCCCAGCATTTT. Translated, it gives CSAREGGIRNQPQHF.

This clonotype was seen ten or more times. V and J are TRBV11-3 and TRBJ2-7; no definite D call. CDR3 length: 15 residues. V was trimmed by 5 bases and J by 3 bases, leaving 17 bases between them. Per the germline V gene, CDR1 is SGHNT and CDR2 is YENEEA. This CDR3 is CASSRTVGIGYEQYF. CDR3 coding DNA: TGTGCCAGCAGCCGCACGGTTGGCATCGGCTACGAGCAGTACTTC.

The CDR3 bases are TGTGCCAGCAGCTTTGTAGGGGGCGCCTCTGGGGCCAACGTCCTGACTTTC. Amino acids: CASSFVGGASGANVLTF. V and J are TRBV5-8 and TRBJ2-6; 7 nucleotides line up with TRBD1. The ends lost 2 bases at V and 0 bases at J; junction bases unmatched: 5. The CDR3 runs to 17 residues. Germline V CDR1 and CDR2: SGHTS, YDEGEE.

With regard to this clonotype: A junction boundary mismatches the germline segment, possibly from a read error. The chain uses TRBV20-1 and TRBJ1-1, with D perhaps TRBD1 (5 bases). Germline V lookup: CDR1 DFQATT, CDR2 SNEGSKA (reference sequence). CDR3 length: 17 amino acids. The CDR3 DNA sequence: TGCAGTGCTAGAGATGACAGCAGGGAGCCTTGGGCCAGTGAATCTTTCTTT. Protein sequence: CSARDDSREPWASESFF.